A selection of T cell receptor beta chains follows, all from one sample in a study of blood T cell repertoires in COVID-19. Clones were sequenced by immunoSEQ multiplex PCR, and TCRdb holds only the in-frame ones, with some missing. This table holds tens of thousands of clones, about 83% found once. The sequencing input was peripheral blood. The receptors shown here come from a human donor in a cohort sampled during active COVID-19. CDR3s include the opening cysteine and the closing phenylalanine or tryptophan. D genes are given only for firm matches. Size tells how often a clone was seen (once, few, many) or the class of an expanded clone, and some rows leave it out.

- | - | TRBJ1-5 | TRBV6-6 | CASTPGGYQPQHF | TGTGCCAGCACCCCCGGCGGGTATCAGCCCCAGCATTTT
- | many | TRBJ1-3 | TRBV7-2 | CASSLEASIGNTIYF | TGTGCCAGCAGCTTAGAAGCTTCGATCGGAAACACCATATATTTT
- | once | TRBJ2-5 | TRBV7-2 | CASSGQWRETQYF | TGTGCCAGCAGCGGACAGTGGCGAGAGACCCAGTACTTC
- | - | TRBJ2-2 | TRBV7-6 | CASSLATGVNTGELFF | TGTGCCAGCAGCTTAGCGACAGGAGTTAACACCGGGGAGCTGTTTTTT
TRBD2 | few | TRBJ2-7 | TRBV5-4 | CASSNSGRSSYEQYF | TGTGCCAGCAGCAATAGCGGGAGGTCCTCCTACGAGCAGTACTTC
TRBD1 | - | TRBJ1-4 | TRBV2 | CASTRDRGYNNEKLFF | TGTGCCAGCACCCGGGACAGGGGGTATAATAATGAAAAACTGTTTTTT
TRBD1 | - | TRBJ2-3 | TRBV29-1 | CSVGQGQGFTDTQYF | TGCAGCGTCGGCCAGGGACAGGGGTTTACAGATACGCAGTATTTT
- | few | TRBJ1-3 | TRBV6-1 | CASSDPVSQSGNTIYF | TGTGCCAGCAGTGATCCAGTTTCTCAATCTGGAAACACCATATATTTT
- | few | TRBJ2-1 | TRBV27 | CASRRGQPGPYNEQFF | TGTGCCAGCAGGCGGGGACAGCCGGGACCCTACAATGAGCAGTTCTTC
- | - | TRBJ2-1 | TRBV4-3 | CASSQDSPGSSYNEQFF | TGCGCCAGCAGCCAAGATAGCCCTGGGAGCTCCTACAATGAGCAGTTCTTC
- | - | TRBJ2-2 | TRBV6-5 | CASSHSGGELFF | TGTGCCAGCAGTCACTCCGGCGGGGAGCTGTTTTTT
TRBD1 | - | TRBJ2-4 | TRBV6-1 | CASSEQQGVIQYF | TGTGCCAGCAGTGAACAGCAGGGGGTCATTCAGTACTTC
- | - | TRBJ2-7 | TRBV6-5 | CASSYSASYEQYF | TGTGCCAGCAGTTACTCGGCCTCCTACGAGCAGTACTTC
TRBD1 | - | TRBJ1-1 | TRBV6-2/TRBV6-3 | CASSQGAEAFF | TGTGCCAGCAGTCAGGGGGCTGAAGCTTTCTTT
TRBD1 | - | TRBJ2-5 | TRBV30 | CAWSVFWDRGQETQYF | TGTGCCTGGAGTGTATTCTGGGACAGGGGGCAAGAGACCCAGTACTTC
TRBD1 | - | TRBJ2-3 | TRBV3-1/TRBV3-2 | CASSQQGADTQYF | TGTGCCAGCAGCCAGCAGGGGGCAGATACGCAGTATTTT
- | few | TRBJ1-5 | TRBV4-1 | CASSQVDSVGNQPQHF | TGCGCCAGCAGCCAAGTCGACAGTGTGGGCAATCAGCCCCAGCATTTT
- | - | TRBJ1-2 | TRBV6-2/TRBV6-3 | CASSLGTGLGYTF | TGTGCCAGCAGCCTTGGAACAGGGCTGGGCTACACCTTC
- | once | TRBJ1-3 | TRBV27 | CASSLSGGASGLGNTIYF | TGTGCCAGCAGTTTATCGGGGGGGGCTTCAGGTCTTGGAAACACCATATATTTT
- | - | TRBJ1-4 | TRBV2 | CASSARRTTNEKLFF | TGTGCCAGCAGTGCGAGGCGAACAACTAATGAAAAACTGTTTTTT
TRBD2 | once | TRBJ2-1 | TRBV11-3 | CASSPGGVTSYNEQFF | TGTGCCAGCAGCCCCGGGGGGGTTACGTCCTACAATGAGCAGTTCTTC
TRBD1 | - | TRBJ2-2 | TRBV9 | CASSARRGQGWTGELFF | TGTGCCAGCAGCGCCCGCCGAGGACAGGGATGGACCGGGGAGCTGTTTTTT
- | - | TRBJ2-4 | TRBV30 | CAWRGSGDKNIQYF | TGTGCCTGGAGAGGGTCAGGGGACAAAAACATTCAGTACTTC
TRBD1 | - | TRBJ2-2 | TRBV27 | CASGDSRATGELFF | TGTGCCAGTGGGGACAGTAGGGCCACCGGGGAGCTGTTTTTT
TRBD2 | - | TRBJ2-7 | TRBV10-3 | CAISDPGTSRGVAVEQYF | TGTGCCATCAGTGACCCCGGGACTAGCAGGGGAGTGGCCGTCGAGCAGTACTTC
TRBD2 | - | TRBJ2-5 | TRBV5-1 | CASSFAGLETQETQYF | TGCGCCAGCAGCTTTGCGGGACTAGAGACACAAGAGACCCAGTACTTC
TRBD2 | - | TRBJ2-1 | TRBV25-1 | CASSDSGLAYEQFF | TGTGCCAGCAGTGACTCGGGACTAGCGTATGAGCAGTTCTTC
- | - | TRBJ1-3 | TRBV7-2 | CASSLVARDTIYF | TGTGCCAGCAGCTTAGTTGCCCGGGACACCATATATTTT
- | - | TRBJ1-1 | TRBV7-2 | CASSAGRMNTEAFF | TGTGCCAGCAGCGCGGGACGGATGAACACTGAAGCTTTCTTT
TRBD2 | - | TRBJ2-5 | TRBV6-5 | CASTPAGGSQETQYF | TGTGCCAGCACCCCCGCGGGGGGTTCTCAAGAGACCCAGTACTTC
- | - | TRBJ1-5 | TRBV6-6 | CASSRQNNQPQHF | TGTGCCAGCAGCCGACAGAACAATCAGCCCCAGCATTTT
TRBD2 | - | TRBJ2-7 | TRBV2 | CASEPGLVSYEQYF | TGTGCCAGCGAACCGGGACTAGTTAGCTACGAGCAGTACTTC
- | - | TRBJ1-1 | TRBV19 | CASIQRGGSNTEAFF | TGTGCCAGTATACAGCGGGGGGGCTCGAACACTGAAGCTTTCTTT
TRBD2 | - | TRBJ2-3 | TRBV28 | CASSIDGRAADTQYF | TGTGCCAGCAGTATAGACGGGAGGGCCGCGGATACGCAGTATTTT
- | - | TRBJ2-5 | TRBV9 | CASAPGGLADIQETQYF | TGTGCCAGCGCTCCTGGGGGGCTAGCGGATATCCAAGAGACCCAGTACTTC
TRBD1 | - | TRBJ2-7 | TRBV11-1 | CASSLSDRELYEQYF | TGTGCCAGCAGCTTATCCGACAGGGAACTCTACGAGCAGTACTTC
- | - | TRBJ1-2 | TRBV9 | CASSAGHSYGYTF | TGTGCCAGCAGCGCGGGACACTCCTATGGCTACACCTTC
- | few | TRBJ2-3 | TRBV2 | CASSRRTDTQYF | TGTGCCAGCTCCAGGAGGACAGATACGCAGTATTTT
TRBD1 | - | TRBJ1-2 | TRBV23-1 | CASSQSGRGASDYGYTF | TGCGCCAGCAGTCAATCCGGCAGGGGGGCTTCGGACTATGGCTACACCTTC
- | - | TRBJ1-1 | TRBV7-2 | CASSFRQASEAFF | TGTGCCAGCAGCTTTAGACAGGCAAGTGAAGCTTTCTTT
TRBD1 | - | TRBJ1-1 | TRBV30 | CAWSARGQKNTEAFF | TGTGCCTGGAGTGCAAGGGGACAGAAGAACACTGAAGCTTTCTTT
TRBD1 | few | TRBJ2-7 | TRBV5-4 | CASSPRRQGTSGEQYF | TGTGCCAGCAGCCCAAGAAGACAGGGGACGTCAGGGGAGCAGTACTTC
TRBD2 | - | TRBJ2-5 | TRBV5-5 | CASSLGTSGYQETQYF | TGTGCCAGCAGCTTGGGCACTAGCGGGTACCAAGAGACCCAGTACTTC
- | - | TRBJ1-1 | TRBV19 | CASSLIRGRYTEAFF | TGTGCCAGTAGTCTTATCAGGGGAAGGTACACTGAAGCTTTCTTT
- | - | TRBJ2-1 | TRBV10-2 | CASSWGRPSYNEQFF | TGCGCCAGCAGTTGGGGGAGGCCCTCCTACAATGAGCAGTTCTTC
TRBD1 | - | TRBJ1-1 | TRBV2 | CASREGQNFEAFF | TGTGCCAGCAGGGAGGGACAGAACTTTGAAGCTTTCTTT
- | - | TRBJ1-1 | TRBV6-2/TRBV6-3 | CASSNRPFAEAFF | TGTGCCAGCAGTAACAGGCCCTTCGCTGAAGCTTTCTTT
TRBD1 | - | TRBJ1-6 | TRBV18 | CASSLAGGAESPLHF | TGTGCCAGCTCACTGGCAGGGGGCGCCGAGTCACCCCTCCACTTT
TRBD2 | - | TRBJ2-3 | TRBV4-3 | CASSQQTSGYTDTQYF | TGCGCCAGCAGCCAACAGACTAGCGGATACACAGATACGCAGTATTTT
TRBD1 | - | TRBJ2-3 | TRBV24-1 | CATSDWQGADTQYF | TGTGCCACCAGTGATTGGCAGGGGGCCGATACGCAGTATTTT